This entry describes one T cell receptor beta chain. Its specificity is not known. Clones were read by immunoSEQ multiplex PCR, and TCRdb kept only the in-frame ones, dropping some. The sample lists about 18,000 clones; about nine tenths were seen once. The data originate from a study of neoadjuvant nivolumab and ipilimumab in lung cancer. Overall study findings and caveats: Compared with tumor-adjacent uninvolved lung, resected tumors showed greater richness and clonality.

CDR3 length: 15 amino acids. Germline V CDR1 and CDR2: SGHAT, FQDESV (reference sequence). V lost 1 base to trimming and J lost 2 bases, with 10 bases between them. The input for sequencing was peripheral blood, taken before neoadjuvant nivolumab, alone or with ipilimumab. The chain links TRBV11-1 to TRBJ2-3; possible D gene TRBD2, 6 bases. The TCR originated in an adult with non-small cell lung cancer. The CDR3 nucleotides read TGTGCCAGCAGCTTAGACGAGCGGGCCACAGATACGCAGTATTTT. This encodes CASSLDERATDTQYF. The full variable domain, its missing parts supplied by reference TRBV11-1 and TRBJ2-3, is EAEVAQSPRYKITEKSQAVAFWCDPISGHATLYWYRQILGQGPELLVQFQDESVVDDSQLPKDRFSAERLKGVDSTLKIQPAELGDSAMYLCASSLDERATDTQYFGPGTRLTVL.